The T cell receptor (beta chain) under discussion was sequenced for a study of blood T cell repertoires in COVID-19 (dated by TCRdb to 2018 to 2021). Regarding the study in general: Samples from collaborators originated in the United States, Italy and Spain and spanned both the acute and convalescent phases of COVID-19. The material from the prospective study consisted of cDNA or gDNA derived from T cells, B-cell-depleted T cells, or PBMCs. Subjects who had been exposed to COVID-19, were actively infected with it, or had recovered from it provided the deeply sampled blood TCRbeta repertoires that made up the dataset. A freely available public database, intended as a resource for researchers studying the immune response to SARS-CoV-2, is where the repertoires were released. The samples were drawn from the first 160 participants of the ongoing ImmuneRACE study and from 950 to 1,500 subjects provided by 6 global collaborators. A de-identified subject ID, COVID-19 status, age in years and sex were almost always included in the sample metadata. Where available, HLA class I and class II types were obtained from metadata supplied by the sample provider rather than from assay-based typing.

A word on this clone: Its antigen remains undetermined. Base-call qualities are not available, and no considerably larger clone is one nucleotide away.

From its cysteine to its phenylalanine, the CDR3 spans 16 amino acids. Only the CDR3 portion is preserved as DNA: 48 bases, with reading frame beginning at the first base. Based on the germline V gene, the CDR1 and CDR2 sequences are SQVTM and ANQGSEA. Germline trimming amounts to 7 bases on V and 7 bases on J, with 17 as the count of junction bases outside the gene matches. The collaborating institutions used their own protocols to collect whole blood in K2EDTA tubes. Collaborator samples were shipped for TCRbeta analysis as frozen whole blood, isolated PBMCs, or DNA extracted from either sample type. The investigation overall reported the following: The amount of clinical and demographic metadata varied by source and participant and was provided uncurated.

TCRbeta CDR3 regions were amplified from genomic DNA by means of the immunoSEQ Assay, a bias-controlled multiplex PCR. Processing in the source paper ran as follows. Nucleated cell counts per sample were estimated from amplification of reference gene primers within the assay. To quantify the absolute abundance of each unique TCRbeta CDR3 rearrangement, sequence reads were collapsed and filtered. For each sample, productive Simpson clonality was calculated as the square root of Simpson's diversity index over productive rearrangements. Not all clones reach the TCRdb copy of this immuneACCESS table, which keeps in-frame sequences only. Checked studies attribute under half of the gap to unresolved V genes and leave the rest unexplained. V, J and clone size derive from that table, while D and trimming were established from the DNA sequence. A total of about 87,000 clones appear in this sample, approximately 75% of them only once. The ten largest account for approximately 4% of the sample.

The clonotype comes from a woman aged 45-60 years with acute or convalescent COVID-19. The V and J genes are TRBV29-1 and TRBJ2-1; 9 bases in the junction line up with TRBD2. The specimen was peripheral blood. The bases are TGCAGCGCCCACCCGGCGGGGCGGGGGGGCGGAAATGAGCAGTTCTTC. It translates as CSAHPAGRGGGNEQFF.